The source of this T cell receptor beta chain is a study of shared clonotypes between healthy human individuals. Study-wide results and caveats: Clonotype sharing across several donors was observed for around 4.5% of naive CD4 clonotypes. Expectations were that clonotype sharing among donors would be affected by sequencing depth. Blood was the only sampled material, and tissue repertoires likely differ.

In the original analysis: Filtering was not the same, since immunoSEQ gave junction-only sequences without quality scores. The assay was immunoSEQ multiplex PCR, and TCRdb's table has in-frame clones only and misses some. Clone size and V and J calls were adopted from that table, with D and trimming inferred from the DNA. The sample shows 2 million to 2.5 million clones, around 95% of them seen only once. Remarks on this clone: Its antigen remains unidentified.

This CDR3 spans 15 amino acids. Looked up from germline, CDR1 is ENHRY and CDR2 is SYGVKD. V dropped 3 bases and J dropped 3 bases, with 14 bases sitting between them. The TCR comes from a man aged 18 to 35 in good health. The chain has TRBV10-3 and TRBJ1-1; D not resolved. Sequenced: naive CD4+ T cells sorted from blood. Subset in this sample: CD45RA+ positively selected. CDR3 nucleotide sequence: TGTGCCATCAGTGACAGGTCCCTAAGGGACACTGAAGCTTTCTTT. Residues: CAISDRSLRDTEAFF.